This T cell receptor beta chain was observed in a study of a mutant IDH1 vaccine in newly diagnosed glioma. Study details: Commencement of vaccination occurred 4-6 weeks following radiotherapy alone, or concurrently with temozolomide cycles.

Time point denoted: week 35, safety follow-up. Doses of 300 ug of mutant IDH1 20-mer peptide were given with topical imiquimod. V was pared by 6 bases and J by 2 bases, with 7 bases of the junction left unmatched. The CDR3 is 14 residues long. From germline, CDR1 is SNHLY and CDR2 FYNNEI. Data came from immunoSEQ multiplex PCR; TCRdb stores just in-frame clones and leaves some out. The sample records approximately 50,000 clones, more than 70% being singletons. Details on this clone: Its antigen is currently unknown.

The sample was PBMCs, taken from a glioma patient whose treatment included an IDH1 peptide vaccine. The source of this sequence is a woman aged 40 to 50 with glioma. The genes are TRBV2 and TRBJ2-7; 7 positions agree with TRBD1. The chain's CDR3 is CASSAGQGAYEQYF. CDR3 bases: TGTGCCAGCAGCGCAGGTCAGGGGGCCTACGAGCAGTACTTC.